Each of the 7 T cell receptor beta chains below was sequenced from the same sample in a study of identical twins. Using its own MiXCR run on the 5' RACE reads, TCRdb lists one record per CDR3 protein. The repertoire has nearly 650,000 distinct CDR3 sequences, under 8.5% of them found once; the top ten carry 1.6%. These data are also associated with another study on yellow fever vaccine responses in identical twins.

What was sequenced was PBMCs. These receptors were collected from a woman under 30 in good health.

The gene calls are TRBV6-1 and TRBJ2-5; 7 positions match TRBD1. Germline trimming cut 1 base from V and 5 bases from J; bases unmatched to any gene: 7. The germline gives CDR1 MNHNS, CDR2 SASEGT. The length of the CDR3 is 15 residues. This CDR3 is CASSEGGQALETQYF. The CDR3 DNA sequence: TGTGCCAGCAGTGAAGGCGGACAGGCTTTGGAGACCCAGTACTTC.

This chain connects TRBV25-1 to TRBJ2-5; D gene unclear. Trimming stripped 3 bases from V and 6 bases from J, with 14 bases between. Germline V gene sequence: CDR1 MGHDK, CDR2 SYGVNS. There are 14 residues in the CDR3. CDR3 DNA sequence: TGTGCCAGCAGTGATCAGGAGAGCATGAAGACCCAGTACTTC. Amino acids: CASSDQESMKTQYF. Full variable domain (missing parts from reference TRBV25-1 and TRBJ2-5): EADIYQTPRYLVIGTGKKITLECSQTMGHDKMYWYQQDPGMELHLIHYSYGVNSTEKGDLSSESTVSRIRTEHFPLTLESARPSHTSQYLCASSDQESMKTQYFGPGTRLLVL.

The table lists this clonotype with many counts. This chain joins TRBV14 and TRBJ2-1; 16 bases match TRBD2. CDR1 SGHDN and CDR2 FVKESK come from the germline V gene. The CDR3 is 17 amino acids. V was clipped by 2 bases and J by 7 bases; unmatched bases: 5. DNA of the CDR3: TGTGCCAGCAGCCAATGGGGACTAGCGGGAGGGAAGAATGAGCAGTTCTTC. Protein sequence: CASSQWGLAGGKNEQFF.

This clonotype was counted a few times. V is TRBV28 and J is TRBJ2-7; no definite D call. The V end was cut by 2 bases, the J end by 4 bases, with 12 bases between. This CDR3 contains 14 residues. CDR1 and CDR2 from the germline V gene are MDHEN and SYDVKM. The CDR3 nucleotides read TGTGCCAGCAGTTTAGTAAGGGAAGGGTACGAGCAGTACGTC. It codes for CASSLVREGYEQYV.

This clonotype was counted a few times. The chain links TRBV10-2 to TRBJ2-1; D might be TRBD1 or TRBD2, each matching 5 bases. The CDR3 is made up of 14 amino acids. The V end lost 8 bases, the J end lost 0 bases, and 11 bases lay between the germline ends. The germline V gene encodes CDR1 WSHSY and CDR2 SAAADI. This CDR3 reads CASVSGTSYNEQFF. CDR3 DNA: TGCGCCAGCGTCTCCGGGACCTCCTACAATGAGCAGTTCTTC.

Ten or more counts support this clonotype. The V gene is TRBV4-1, the J gene TRBJ2-2; 7 bases fit TRBD2. Germline V gene data show CDR1 as MGHRA and CDR2 as YSYEKL. Trimming removed 0 bases from V and 0 bases from J; junction bases left unmatched: 7. The length of the CDR3 is 18 residues. CDR3: CASSQDIAGSANTGELFF. The CDR3 DNA sequence: TGCGCCAGCAGCCAAGATATAGCGGGCTCCGCGAACACCGGGGAGCTGTTTTTT.

This clonotype has just a few counts. This chain links TRBV29-1 with TRBJ2-4; TRBD1 is a possible D gene (6 bases). Germline values: CDR1 SQVTM, CDR2 ANQGSEA. This CDR3 region has 11 residues. V shed 6 bases and J shed 6 bases, with 9 bases lying between them. The CDR3: CSVRGTNIQYF. The CDR3 nucleotides are TGCAGCGTCAGGGGTACAAACATTCAGTACTTC.